These T cell receptor beta chains were read from a single sample in a study of T-cell memory formation after mild COVID-19. TCRdb itself ran the 5' RACE reads through MiXCR, one entry per CDR3 protein. The profile shows nearly 350,000 distinct CDR3 sequences, 13% of them singletons. The sequenced sample consisted of PBMCs or a T cell subset sorted from them (not recorded which). These receptors all come from a man aged 18 to 30 who had mild COVID-19 (a few samples of this study predate the infection). Cell type and time point are not known. The CDR3 runs from the conserved cysteine through the conserved F or W. The D gene is left open where the match is weak. Not all rows give a size; the values are once, few, many and, for expanded clones, a class.

d_gene	v_gene	j_gene	abundance	CDR3aa	CDR3nt
.	TRBV7-9	TRBJ2-3	.	CASSLVGIGADTQYF	TGTGCCAGCAGCTTAGTTGGGATAGGCGCAGATACGCAGTATTTT
TRBD1	TRBV6-2/TRBV6-3	TRBJ1-5	few	CATKPSDRVNQPQHF	TGTGCCACCAAGCCCTCCGACAGGGTCAACCAGCCCCAGCATTTT
.	TRBV5-1	TRBJ2-1	few	CASSLEQFHNEQFF	TGCGCCAGCAGCTTGGAGCAGTTCCACAATGAGCAGTTCTTC
TRBD1	TRBV12-3/TRBV12-4	TRBJ1-6	once	CASSLQGQAPRGYSPLHF	TGTGCCAGCAGTTTACAGGGACAGGCGCCAAGAGGTTATTCACCCCTCCACTTT
TRBD2	TRBV7-9	TRBJ2-7	.	CASSLATSGSYEQYF	TGTGCCAGCAGCTTAGCTACTAGCGGCTCCTACGAGCAGTACTTC
.	TRBV7-2	TRBJ2-2	many	CASSPRTLNTGELFF	TGTGCCAGCAGCCCCCGGACACTTAACACCGGGGAGCTGTTTTTT
.	TRBV6-5	TRBJ1-6	.	CASSYSTGPSPLHF	TGTGCCAGCAGTTACTCAACAGGGCCCTCACCCCTCCACTTT
.	TRBV15	TRBJ2-7	.	CATSRDVRGNVHEQYF	TGTGCCACCAGCAGAGATGTGCGGGGCAATGTTCACGAGCAGTACTTC
TRBD2	TRBV7-9	TRBJ2-1	few	CASSLGLAGGVDEQFF	TGTGCCAGCAGCTTAGGTCTAGCGGGGGGTGTGGATGAGCAGTTCTTC
.	TRBV2	TRBJ1-2	few	CASKAVDYGYTF	TGTGCCAGCAAGGCAGTTGATTATGGCTACACCTTC
TRBD2	TRBV5-4	TRBJ2-5	few	CASSTRGRGKETQYF	TGTGCCAGCAGCACCCGCGGGCGGGGGAAGGAGACCCAGTACTTC
.	TRBV2	TRBJ2-1	.	CASTPLRGRAYNEQFF	TGTGCCAGCACCCCGTTGCGGGGGCGCGCCTACAATGAGCAGTTCTTC
.	TRBV4-1	TRBJ2-1	.	CASSQELEWVDEQFF	TGCGCCAGCAGCCAAGAGCTAGAATGGGTCGATGAGCAGTTCTTC
.	TRBV7-3	TRBJ2-1	.	CASSLTRDKGQFF	TGTGCCAGCAGCTTAACGAGGGACAAGGGTCAGTTCTTC
.	TRBV6-6	TRBJ1-1	few	CASIRGDTEAFF	TGTGCCAGCATCCGGGGGGACACTGAAGCTTTCTTT
.	TRBV5-1	TRBJ2-1	many	CASSSRAEYNEQFF	TGCGCCAGCAGCTCCCGGGCAGAGTACAATGAGCAGTTCTTC
.	TRBV27	TRBJ1-5	few	CASSKSGRLVQPQHF	TGTGCCAGCAGCAAGTCAGGGAGGCTTGTCCAGCCCCAGCATTTT
TRBD1	TRBV5-1	TRBJ1-2	few	CASSLAGGQGVGYTF	TGCGCCAGCAGCTTGGCCGGGGGACAGGGCGTTGGCTACACCTTC
.	TRBV5-1	TRBJ2-7	many	CASSLDVGPLSYEQYF	TGCGCCAGCAGCTTGGATGTGGGTCCGTTATCCTACGAGCAGTACTTC
.	TRBV7-9	TRBJ1-6	.	CASRRVGQAPIPLHF	TGTGCCAGCCGGCGGGTAGGGCAAGCCCCGATTCCCCTCCACTTT
TRBD1	TRBV6-2/TRBV6-3	TRBJ2-7	few	CASSSPPTGTGRYEQYF	TGTGCCAGCAGTTCCCCCCCGACCGGGACAGGGAGGTACGAGCAGTACTTC
TRBD1	TRBV7-3	TRBJ2-7	.	CASSLRTGSDYEQYF	TGTGCCAGCAGCCTAAGGACAGGGTCGGACTACGAGCAGTACTTC
.	TRBV4-1	TRBJ2-3	few	CASSQVKQSTDTQYF	TGCGCCAGCAGCCAAGTTAAGCAAAGCACAGATACGCAGTATTTT
.	TRBV5-1	TRBJ2-5	.	CASRPGGVGETQYF	TGCGCCAGCAGACCCGGCGGGGTCGGAGAGACCCAGTACTTC
TRBD1	TRBV20-1	TRBJ2-7	.	CSARSPRGLTLHEQYF	TGCAGTGCTAGGTCACCCAGGGGGCTCACCCTACACGAGCAGTACTTC
.	TRBV12-3/TRBV12-4	TRBJ2-2	.	CASSGQQGFTNTGELFF	TGTGCCAGCAGCGGTCAACAGGGCTTTACGAACACCGGGGAGCTGTTTTTT
TRBD1	TRBV27	TRBJ2-7	many	CASSSGQGLSYEQYF	TGTGCCAGCAGTTCGGGACAGGGCCTCTCCTACGAGCAGTACTTC
.	TRBV6-2/TRBV6-3	TRBJ1-2	.	CASSYERTYGYTF	TGTGCCAGCAGTTACGAGCGTACCTATGGCTACACCTTC
.	TRBV11-2	TRBJ1-4	.	CASSLYIDMREKLFF	TGTGCCAGCAGCTTGTATATTGACATGAGAGAAAAACTGTTTTTT
.	TRBV24-1	TRBJ1-1	.	CATSERDGTEAFF	TGTGCCACCAGTGAAAGGGATGGCACTGAAGCTTTCTTT
.	TRBV11-2	TRBJ2-7	.	CASSSNRGSGEQYF	TGTGCCAGCAGCTCTAATCGGGGGTCTGGGGAGCAGTACTTC
.	TRBV15	TRBJ2-1	.	CATSMTSYNEQFF	TGTGCCACCAGCATGACTTCCTACAATGAGCAGTTCTTC
.	TRBV7-2	TRBJ1-5	few	CASSLLSGSSQPQHF	TGTGCCAGCAGCTTACTGTCCGGGTCGAGTCAGCCCCAGCATTTT
.	TRBV28	TRBJ2-1	few	CASRLRQISYNEQFF	TGTGCCAGCAGGCTTCGACAGATCTCCTACAATGAGCAGTTCTTC
.	TRBV5-1	TRBJ2-3	.	CASSGGPGNTQYF	TGCGCCAGCAGCGGGGGGCCGGGGAATACGCAGTATTTT
TRBD1	TRBV12-3/TRBV12-4	TRBJ1-2	.	CASSATDRDYGYTF	TGTGCCAGCAGTGCCACGGACAGGGACTATGGCTACACCTTC
.	TRBV15	TRBJ1-1	many	CATSSNIGGTEAFF	TGTGCCACCAGCAGTAACATAGGGGGCACTGAAGCTTTCTTT
.	TRBV29-1	TRBJ2-7	many	CSVRGSYEQYF	TGCAGCGTACGGGGGTCCTACGAGCAGTACTTC
.	TRBV15	TRBJ1-1	.	CATSSGYTEAFF	TGTGCCACCAGCAGTGGATACACTGAAGCTTTCTTT
TRBD2	TRBV10-3	TRBJ2-5	many	CAISEWEGETQYF	TGTGCCATCAGTGAGTGGGAGGGAGAGACCCAGTACTTC
.	TRBV5-1	TRBJ2-2	many	CASSLASSNTGELFF	TGCGCCAGCAGCTTGGCCTCGTCGAACACCGGGGAGCTGTTTTTT
TRBD2	TRBV5-1	TRBJ2-3	many	CASSLKWVAGGRDTQYF	TGCGCCAGCAGCTTGAAGTGGGTAGCGGGGGGCCGAGATACGCAGTATTTT
.	TRBV7-8	TRBJ1-1	.	CASSSSSGGEAFF	TGTGCCAGCAGTTCATCATCGGGGGGGGAAGCTTTCTTT
.	TRBV4-1	TRBJ1-1	.	CASSHLGRGGEAFF	TGCGCCAGCAGCCATTTAGGACGGGGCGGTGAAGCTTTCTTT
.	TRBV3-1	TRBJ1-1	.	CASSQDIRNTEAFF	TGTGCCAGCAGCCAAGATATTCGGAACACTGAAGCTTTCTTT
.	TRBV6-2/TRBV6-3	TRBJ2-1	few	CASSPGAVNEQFF	TGTGCCAGCAGTCCGGGGGCTGTTAATGAGCAGTTCTTC
.	TRBV6-4	TRBJ2-1	few	CASSDLSAGNSEQFF	TGTGCCAGCAGTGACTTATCCGCGGGGAATTCTGAGCAGTTCTTC
.	TRBV28	TRBJ1-5	.	CASSNRVGQPQHF	TGTGCCAGCAGTAACAGGGTTGGCCAGCCCCAGCATTTT
.	TRBV9	TRBJ1-2	few	CASSGRVRGVLDGYTF	TGTGCCAGCAGCGGACGTGTACGGGGGGTTTTGGATGGCTACACCTTC
.	TRBV6-5	TRBJ1-6	.	CASSYSGRDGSPLHF	TGTGCCAGCAGTTACTCCGGTCGGGACGGTTCACCCCTCCACTTT
.	TRBV5-2	TRBJ1-2	.	CAMGPGDYGYTF	TGTGCCATGGGCCCCGGGGACTATGGCTACACCTTC
.	TRBV28	TRBJ1-3	once	CASSPRRDSRNTIYF	TGTGCCAGCAGTCCCCGACGGGACTCTAGGAACACCATATATTTT
TRBD1	TRBV4-1	TRBJ2-7	.	CASSHPGTGAKYF	TGCGCCAGCAGCCATCCCGGGACAGGGGCTAAGTACTTC
TRBD1	TRBV5-1	TRBJ1-2	.	CASSRDREGYTF	TGCGCCAGCAGCAGGGACAGGGAGGGCTACACCTTC
TRBD1	TRBV5-1	TRBJ1-2	many	CASSLTGTGGSYGYTF	TGCGCCAGCAGCTTAACCGGGACAGGGGGCAGCTATGGCTACACCTTC
TRBD2	TRBV5-1	TRBJ2-2	few	CASRLAGGRTGELFF	TGCGCCAGCAGACTAGCGGGGGGACGCACCGGGGAGCTGTTTTTT
TRBD1	TRBV11-1	TRBJ2-3	few	CASSTRMGQGIADTQYF	TGTGCCAGCAGCACCCGGATGGGACAGGGGATCGCAGATACGCAGTATTTT
.	TRBV11-2	TRBJ1-2	few	CASSPGPPGHGTYGYTF	TGTGCCAGCAGCCCAGGACCCCCGGGACACGGAACCTATGGCTACACCTTC
.	TRBV6-1	TRBJ2-3	few	CASSGTNRAGDTQYF	TGTGCCAGCAGTGGGACCAACAGGGCTGGAGATACGCAGTATTTT
.	TRBV12-3/TRBV12-4	TRBJ2-1	few	CASSFHRDYNEQFF	TGTGCCAGCAGTTTTCATAGGGATTACAATGAGCAGTTCTTC